This T cell receptor beta chain was documented in a study of T cells expressing NK-cell markers. Study conclusions and caveats: The share of CD8+ T cells held by dominant NKG2C+ clonotypes was about 1.0-7.5% in roughly 6 donors.

Note on this clonotype: Its antigen is currently unknown.

The CDR3 is 14 residues long. Germline V lookup: CDR1 SGHRS, CDR2 YFSETQ. Reanalyzing the 5' RACE reads, TCRdb keeps one entry per CDR3 protein, without DNA. With 400,000 to 500,000 distinct CDR3 sequences in the sample, the ten largest clones hold about 7.3%. The material sequenced was blood T cells: a sorted CD56 or NKG2C T cell subset, CD4+ or CD8+ T cells, or bulk PBMC T cells (not recorded which). The clonotype comes from a woman between 18 and 70 years old in good health. The chain employs TRBV5-1 and TRBJ2-1; lacking DNA, the TRBD1 call made by TCRdb goes unchecked. The CDR3 sequence: CASSSDGTGAEQFF.